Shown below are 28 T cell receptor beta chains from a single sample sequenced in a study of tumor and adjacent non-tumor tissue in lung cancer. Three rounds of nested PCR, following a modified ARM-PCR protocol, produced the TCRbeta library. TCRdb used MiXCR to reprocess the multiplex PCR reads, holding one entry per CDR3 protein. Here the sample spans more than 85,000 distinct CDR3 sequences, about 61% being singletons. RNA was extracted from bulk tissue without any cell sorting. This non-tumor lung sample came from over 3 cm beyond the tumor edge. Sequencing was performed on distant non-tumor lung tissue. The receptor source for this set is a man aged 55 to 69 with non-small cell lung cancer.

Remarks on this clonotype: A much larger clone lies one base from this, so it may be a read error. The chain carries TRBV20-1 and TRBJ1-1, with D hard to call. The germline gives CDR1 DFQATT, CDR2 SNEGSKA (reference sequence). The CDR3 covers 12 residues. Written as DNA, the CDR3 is TGCAGTGTCCCGGCTACGAACACTGAAGTTTTCTTT. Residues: CSVPATNTEVFF.

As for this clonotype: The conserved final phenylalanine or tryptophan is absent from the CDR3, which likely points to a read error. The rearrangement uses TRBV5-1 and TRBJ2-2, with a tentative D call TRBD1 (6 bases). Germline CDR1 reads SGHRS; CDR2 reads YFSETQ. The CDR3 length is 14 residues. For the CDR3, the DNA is TGCGCCAACAGCCCCCTAGGGGGAATCGGGGAGCTGTTTTAT. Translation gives CANSPLGGIGELFY.

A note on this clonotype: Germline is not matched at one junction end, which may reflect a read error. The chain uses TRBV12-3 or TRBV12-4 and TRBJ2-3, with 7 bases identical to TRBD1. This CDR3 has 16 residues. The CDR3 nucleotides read TGTGCCAGCAGTGGTACAACCCGGACAGGAAGAGATAAGCAGTATTTT. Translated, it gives CASSGTTRTGRDKQYF.

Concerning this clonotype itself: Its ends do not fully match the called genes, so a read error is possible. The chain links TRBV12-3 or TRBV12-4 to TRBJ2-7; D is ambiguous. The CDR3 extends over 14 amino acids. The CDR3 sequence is CASSPTLTYYEQYF. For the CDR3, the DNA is TGTGCGAGCAGTCCTACCTTAACTTACTACGAGCAGTACTTC.

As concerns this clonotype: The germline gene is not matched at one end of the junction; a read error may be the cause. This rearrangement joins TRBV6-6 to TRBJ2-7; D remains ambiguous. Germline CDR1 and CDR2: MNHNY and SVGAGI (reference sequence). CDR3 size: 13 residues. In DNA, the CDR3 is TGTGCCGGCAGTTTCAAGAACTCCTACGAGCAGTGCTTC. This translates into CAGSFKNSYEQCF.

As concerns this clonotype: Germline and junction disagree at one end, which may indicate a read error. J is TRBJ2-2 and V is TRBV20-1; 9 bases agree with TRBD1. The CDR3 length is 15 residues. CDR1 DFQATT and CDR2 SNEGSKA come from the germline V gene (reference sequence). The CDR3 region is CSTRRQGVDTGELFF. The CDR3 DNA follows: TGCAGTACTAGAAGACAGGGGGTAGACACCGGGGAGCTGTTTTTT.

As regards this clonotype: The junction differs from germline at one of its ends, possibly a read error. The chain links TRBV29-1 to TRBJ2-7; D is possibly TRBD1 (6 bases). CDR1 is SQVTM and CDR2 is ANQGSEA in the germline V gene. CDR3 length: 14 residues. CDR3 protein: CSVLTRDNSYVQYF. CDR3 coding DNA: TGCAGCGTTTTAACCAGGGACAACTCCTACGTGCAGTACTTC.

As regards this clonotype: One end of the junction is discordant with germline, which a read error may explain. The CDR3 region has the DNA TGTGCCAGCAGTACGCTAGGGGACACCGAAGCTTTCTTT. Protein product: CASSTLGDTEAFF. The V and J genes are TRBV6-2 or TRBV6-3 and TRBJ1-1; TRBD1 might be the D (6 bases). The germline V gene has CDR1 MNHEY and CDR2 SVGEGT. This CDR3 has 13 residues.

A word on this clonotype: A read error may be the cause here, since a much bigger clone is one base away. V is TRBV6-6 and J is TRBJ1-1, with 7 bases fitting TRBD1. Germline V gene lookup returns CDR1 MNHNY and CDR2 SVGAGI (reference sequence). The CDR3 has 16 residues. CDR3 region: CASSYSSRGGWTVAFF. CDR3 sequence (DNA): TGTGCCAGCAGTTACTCGTCCAGGGGGGGCTGGACTGTAGCTTTCTTT.

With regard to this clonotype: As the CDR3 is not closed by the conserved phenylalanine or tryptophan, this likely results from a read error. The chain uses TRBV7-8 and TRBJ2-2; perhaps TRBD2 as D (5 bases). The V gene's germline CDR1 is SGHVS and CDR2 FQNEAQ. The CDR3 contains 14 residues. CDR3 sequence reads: CTSMSGTGTGELFL. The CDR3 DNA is TGTACCAGCATGTCGGGAACGGGCACCGGGGAGCTGTTTCTT.

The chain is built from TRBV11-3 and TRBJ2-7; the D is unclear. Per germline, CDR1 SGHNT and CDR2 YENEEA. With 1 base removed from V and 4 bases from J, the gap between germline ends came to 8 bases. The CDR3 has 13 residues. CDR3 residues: CASSLVTQYEQYF. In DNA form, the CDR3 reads TGTGCCAGCAGCTTAGTCACACAATACGAGCAGTACTTC.

The CDR3 loop reads CASSLGGGEQFF. CDR3 coding DNA: TGTGCCAGCAGTTTGGGGGGAGGTGAGCAGTTCTTC. The rearrangement joins TRBV28 to TRBJ2-1, with a tentative D call TRBD2 (6 bases). V lost 3 bases and J 9 bases, leaving 9 bases between the germline ends. The CDR3 runs to 12 residues. In germline, CDR1 is MDHEN, CDR2 SYDVKM. The full variable domain, its missing parts supplied by reference TRBV28 and TRBJ2-1, is DVKVTQSSRYLVKRTGEKVFLECVQDMDHENMFWYRQDPGLGLRLIYFSYDVKMKEKGDIPEGYSVSREKKERFSLILESASTNQTSMYLCASSLGGGEQFFGPGTRLTVL.

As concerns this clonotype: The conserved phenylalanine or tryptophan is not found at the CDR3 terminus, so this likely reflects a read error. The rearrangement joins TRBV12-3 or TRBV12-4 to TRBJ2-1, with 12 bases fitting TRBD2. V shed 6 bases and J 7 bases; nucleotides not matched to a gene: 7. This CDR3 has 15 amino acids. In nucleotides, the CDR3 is TGTGCCAGCAGCCCTACTAGCGGGAGGCTTAATGAGCAGTTCTCA. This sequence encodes CASSPTSGRLNEQFS.

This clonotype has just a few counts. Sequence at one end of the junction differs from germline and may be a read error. CDR3 region: CATSRGTEETQYF. CDR3 DNA sequence: TGTGCCACCAGTAGAGGGACAGAAGAGACCCAGTACTTC. The chain has TRBV15 and TRBJ2-5; TRBD1 aligns across 7 bases. Germline-derived CDR1 and CDR2 are LNHNV and YYDKDF (reference sequence). This CDR3 has 13 residues.

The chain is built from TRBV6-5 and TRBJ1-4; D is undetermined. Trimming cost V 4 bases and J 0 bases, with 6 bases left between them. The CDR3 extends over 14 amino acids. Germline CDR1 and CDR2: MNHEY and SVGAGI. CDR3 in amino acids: CASSLSSTNEKLFF. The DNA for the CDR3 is TGTGCCAGCAGTTTGTCATCAACTAATGAAAAACTGTTTTTT.

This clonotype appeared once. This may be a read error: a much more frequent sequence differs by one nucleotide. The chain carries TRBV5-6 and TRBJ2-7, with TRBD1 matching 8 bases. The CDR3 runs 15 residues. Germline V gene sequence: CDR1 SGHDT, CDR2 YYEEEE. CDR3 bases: TGTGCCAGCAGCCCTGGAGGGACAGGAGGACACGAGCGGTACTTC. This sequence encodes CASSPGGTGGHERYF.

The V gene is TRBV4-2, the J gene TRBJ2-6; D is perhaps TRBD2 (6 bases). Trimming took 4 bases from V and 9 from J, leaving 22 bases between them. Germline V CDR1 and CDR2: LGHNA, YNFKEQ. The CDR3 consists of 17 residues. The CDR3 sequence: CASSPSGLNTGINVLTF. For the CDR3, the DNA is TGTGCCAGCAGCCCTTCGGGACTGAACACTGGGATCAACGTCCTGACTTTC.

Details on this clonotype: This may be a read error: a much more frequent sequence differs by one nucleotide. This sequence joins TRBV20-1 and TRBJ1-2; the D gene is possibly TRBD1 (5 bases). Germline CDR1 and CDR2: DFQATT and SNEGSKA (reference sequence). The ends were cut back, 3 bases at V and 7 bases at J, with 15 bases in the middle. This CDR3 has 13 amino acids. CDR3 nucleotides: TGCAGTGCTAGCCCCTCGGGGACCTGTGGCTACACCTTC. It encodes CSASPSGTCGYTF.

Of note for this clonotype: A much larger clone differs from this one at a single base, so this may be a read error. This chain's CDR3 is CTSSLGGDRSQPQHF. The CDR3 DNA is TGTACCAGCAGTTTGGGAGGGGACCGGAGTCAGCCCCAGCATTTT. The rearrangement links TRBV28 to TRBJ1-5; weak D call: TRBD1 (5 bases). Germline assignment: CDR1 MDHEN and CDR2 SYDVKM. The CDR3 covers 15 residues.

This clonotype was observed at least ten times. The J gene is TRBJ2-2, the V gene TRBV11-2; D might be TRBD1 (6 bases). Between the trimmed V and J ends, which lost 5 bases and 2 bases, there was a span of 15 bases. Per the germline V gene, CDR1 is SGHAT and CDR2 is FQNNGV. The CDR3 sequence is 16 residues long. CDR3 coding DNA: TGTGCCAGCAGCCCCCAAGGGACATACAACACCGGGGAGCTGTTTTTT. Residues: CASSPQGTYNTGELFF.

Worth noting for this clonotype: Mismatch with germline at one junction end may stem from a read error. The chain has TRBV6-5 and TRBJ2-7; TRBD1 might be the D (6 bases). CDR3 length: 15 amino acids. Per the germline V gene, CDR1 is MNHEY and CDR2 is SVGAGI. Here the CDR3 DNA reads TGTGCCAGCAGTGACCCGGGACATGCAACCTATGAGCAGTACTTC. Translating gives CASSDPGHATYEQYF.

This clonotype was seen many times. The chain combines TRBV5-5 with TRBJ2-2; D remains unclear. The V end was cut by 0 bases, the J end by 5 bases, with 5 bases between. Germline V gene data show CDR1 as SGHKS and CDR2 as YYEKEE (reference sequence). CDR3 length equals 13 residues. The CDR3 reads CASSLGETGELFF. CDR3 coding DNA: TGTGCCAGCAGCTTGGGGGAAACCGGGGAGCTGTTTTTT.

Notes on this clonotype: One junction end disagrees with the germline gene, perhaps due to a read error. CDR3 sequence reads: CASSSTSGFSYDEQFF. CDR3 coding DNA: TGTGCCAGCAGTAGTACTAGCGGCTTCTCCTACGATGAGCAGTTCTTC. V usage is TRBV6-5 and J usage is TRBJ2-1; 8 bases are a match to TRBD2. Per germline, CDR1 MNHEY and CDR2 SVGAGI. This CDR3 spans 16 amino acids.

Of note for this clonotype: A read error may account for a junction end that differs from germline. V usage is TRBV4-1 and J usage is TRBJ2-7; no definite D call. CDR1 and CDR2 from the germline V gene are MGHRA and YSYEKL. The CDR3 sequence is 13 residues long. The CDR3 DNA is TGCACCAGCAGCTGGCGGAGCTTCTACGAGCAGTACTTC. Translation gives CTSSWRSFYEQYF.

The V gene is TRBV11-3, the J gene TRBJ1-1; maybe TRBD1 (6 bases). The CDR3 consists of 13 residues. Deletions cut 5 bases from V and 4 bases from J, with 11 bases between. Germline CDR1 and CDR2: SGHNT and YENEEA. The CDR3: CASSRQAATEAFF. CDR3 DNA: TGTGCCAGCAGCCGACAGGCGGCCACTGAAGCTTTCTTT.

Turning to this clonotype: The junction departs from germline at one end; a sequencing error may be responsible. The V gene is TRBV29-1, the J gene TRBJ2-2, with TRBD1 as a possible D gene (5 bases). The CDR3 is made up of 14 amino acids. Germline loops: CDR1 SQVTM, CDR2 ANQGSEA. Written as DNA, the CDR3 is TGCAGCGTCGAAGACAGCTCGAACATCGGGGAGCTGTTTTTT. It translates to CSVEDSSNIGELFF.

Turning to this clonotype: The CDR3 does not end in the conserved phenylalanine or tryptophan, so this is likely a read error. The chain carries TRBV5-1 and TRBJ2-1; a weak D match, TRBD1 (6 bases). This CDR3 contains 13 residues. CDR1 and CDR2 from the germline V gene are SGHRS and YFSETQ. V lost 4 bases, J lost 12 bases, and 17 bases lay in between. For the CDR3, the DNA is TGCGCCAGCAGCCCTTTAGGGGGTTACGGGCAGTTCCTC. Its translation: CASSPLGGYGQFL.

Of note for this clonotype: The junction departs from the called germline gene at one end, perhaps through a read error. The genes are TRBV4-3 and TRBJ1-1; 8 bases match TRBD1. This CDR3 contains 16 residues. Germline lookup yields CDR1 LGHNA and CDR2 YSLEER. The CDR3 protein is CASSQPGTGSNTEAFF. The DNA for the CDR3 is TGTGCCAGCAGCCAACCCGGGACAGGTTCGAACACTGAAGCTTTCTTT.